One sample yielded the 20 T cell receptor beta chains listed below, sequenced in a study of T cells in localized non-small cell lung cancer. Clones were read by immunoSEQ multiplex PCR, and TCRdb kept only the in-frame ones, dropping some. The sample holds around 6,000 clones; 15% are singletons and the top ten take about 5%. The sequencing here drew on normal lung tissue next to the tumor, taken before any cancer treatment. The receptor source for this set is a male donor at least 60 years old with stage II squamous cell lung carcinoma.

The chain combines TRBV11-3 with TRBJ2-1; a weak D match, TRBD1 (5 bases). The CDR3 consists of 14 residues. Trimming took off 4 bases at V and 8 bases at J, with 15 bases between the two ends. CDR1 and CDR2 from the germline V gene are SGHNT and YENEEA. CDR3 amino acids: CASSWDLVRDEQFF. The CDR3 bases are TGTGCCAGCAGCTGGGATTTAGTCAGGGATGAGCAGTTCTTC.

J is TRBJ2-1 and V is TRBV19, with D tentatively TRBD2 (5 bases). This CDR3 is 15 amino acids long. Germline CDR1 LNHDA, CDR2 SQIVND (reference sequence). The V end was cut by 3 bases, the J end by 7 bases, with 16 bases between. Here the CDR3 reads CASSIPGPSGNEQFF. CDR3 DNA: TGTGCCAGTAGTATCCCGGGCCCCTCGGGGAATGAGCAGTTCTTC.

The chain employs TRBV7-6 and TRBJ2-1, with TRBD2 identical over 8 bases. The length of the CDR3 is 16 residues. Germline V gene sequence: CDR1 SGHVS, CDR2 FNYEAQ. The V gene end was trimmed by 5 bases and the J gene end by 7 bases; junction bases not matched to a gene: 13. The chain's CDR3 is CASSQGGGLVRNEQFF. The CDR3 coding sequence is TGTGCCAGCAGCCAGGGAGGGGGACTAGTGAGAAATGAGCAGTTCTTC.

The chain couples TRBV19 to TRBJ1-2, with 9 bases fitting TRBD1. Germline lookup yields CDR1 LNHDA and CDR2 SQIVND (reference sequence). V lost 4 bases to trimming and J lost 0 bases; unmatched junction nucleotides: 3. CDR3 size: 15 residues. The CDR3 protein is CASSTDRGANYGYTF. CDR3 bases: TGTGCCAGTAGTACGGACAGGGGAGCTAACTATGGCTACACCTTC.

Within the sample, this clone is medium-sized. The chain is built from TRBV11-3 and TRBJ2-6; maybe TRBD2 (6 bases). The germline gives CDR1 SGHNT, CDR2 YENEEA. With 3 bases removed from V and 2 bases from J, the gap between germline ends came to 8 bases. The CDR3 totals 15 residues. The CDR3: CASSFGTPGANVLTF. Here the CDR3 DNA reads TGTGCCAGCAGCTTCGGGACTCCTGGGGCCAACGTCCTGACTTTC.

A few counts support this clone. The J gene is TRBJ1-5, the V gene TRBV28; D is ambiguous. The CDR3 consists of 15 residues. Trimming removed 2 bases from V and 2 bases from J, with 10 bases in between. Germline CDR1 reads MDHEN; CDR2 reads SYDVKM. The CDR3 region is CASSLSLAGNQPQHF. The DNA of the CDR3 is TGTGCCAGCAGTTTAAGTTTGGCTGGCAATCAGCCCCAGCATTTT.

The rearrangement joins TRBV19 to TRBJ1-2; 7 bases fit TRBD1. The J segment lost 2 bases and the V segment lost 6 bases, leaving 3 bases of the junction unmatched. Looked up from germline, CDR1 is LNHDA and CDR2 is SQIVND (reference sequence). The CDR3 length is 13 residues. CDR3 in amino acids: CASSPGQNYGYTF. CDR3 nucleotides: TGTGCCAGTAGCCCGGGACAGAACTATGGCTACACCTTC.

This clone occurred a few times. The V and J genes are TRBV11-3 and TRBJ2-2, with D unclear. The CDR3 has 16 residues. Germline V lookup: CDR1 SGHNT, CDR2 YENEEA. Trimming removed 3 bases at V and 6 bases at J, with 17 bases between. CDR3: CASSFIGGSTPGELFF. The CDR3 DNA reads TGTGCCAGCAGCTTCATCGGCGGATCAACCCCCGGGGAGCTGTTTTTT.

The sample holds a few counts of this clone. The chain employs TRBV9 and TRBJ2-2; D gene ambiguous. Germline loops: CDR1 SGDLS, CDR2 YYNGEE. CDR3 length: 13 residues. V lost 0 bases and J lost 4, with 4 bases in between. CDR3 loop: CASSVAGTGELFF. The DNA for the CDR3 is TGTGCCAGCAGCGTAGCGGGCACCGGGGAGCTGTTTTTT. Together with reference TRBV9 and TRBJ2-2, the CDR3 gives the full variable domain: DSGVTQTPKHLITATGQRVTLRCSPRSGDLSVYWYQQSLDQGLQFLIQYYNGEERAKGNILERFSAQQFPDLHSELNLSSLELGDSALYFCASSVAGTGELFFGEGSRLTVL.

The rearrangement uses TRBV11-3 and TRBJ2-7, with 9 nucleotides matching TRBD1. Germline CDR1 SGHNT, CDR2 YENEEA. This CDR3 contains 17 residues. Germline trimming cut 4 bases from V and 0 bases from J; bases unmatched to any gene: 10. The CDR3 protein is CASSWGQGFPSSYEQYF. The CDR3 nucleotides read TGTGCCAGCAGCTGGGGACAGGGCTTCCCAAGCTCCTACGAGCAGTACTTC.

This clone was counted ten times or more. The V gene is TRBV7-2, the J gene TRBJ2-5; D is unresolved. This CDR3 region has 13 residues. V lost 0 bases and J 5 bases, leaving 7 bases between the germline ends. CDR1 SGHTA and CDR2 FQGNSA come from the germline V gene. The DNA of the CDR3 is TGTGCCAGCAGCTTAGCTATAACGGAGACCCAGTACTTC. Protein product: CASSLAITETQYF.

The chain uses TRBV7-2 and TRBJ2-7; perhaps TRBD1 as D (5 bases). This CDR3 has 13 residues. CDR1 is SGHTA and CDR2 is FQGNSA in the germline V gene. Trimming took 1 base from V and 7 from J, leaving 11 bases between them. CDR3 residues: CASSLVVSGEQYF. DNA for the CDR3: TGTGCCAGCAGCTTAGTAGTATCAGGGGAGCAGTACTTC.

This clone has more than one count but fewer than ten. The chain couples TRBV28 to TRBJ1-2; TRBD1 matches at 10 bases. The CDR3 runs to 15 residues. V was pared by 7 bases and J by 3 bases, with 8 bases of the junction left unmatched. Germline-derived CDR1 and CDR2 are MDHEN and SYDVKM. CDR3 bases: TGTGCCAGCAACCCCAGCGGGACAGGGGACTATGGCTACACCTTC. Protein product: CASNPSGTGDYGYTF.

This chain joins TRBV18 and TRBJ1-2, with 12 bases lining up with TRBD1. The CDR3 has 15 amino acids. Trimming removed 0 bases from V and 4 bases from J; junction bases left unmatched: 0. Germline assignment: CDR1 KGHSH and CDR2 LQKENI. The CDR3 bases are TGTGCCAGCTCACCACCGGGACAGGGGGCCTATGGCTACACCTTC. It translates to CASSPPGQGAYGYTF.

This clone counts as medium-sized. The chain uses TRBV11-3 and TRBJ2-7; 8 bases agree with TRBD2. This CDR3 spans 15 amino acids. Germline-derived CDR1 and CDR2 are SGHNT and YENEEA. V lost 0 bases, J lost 0 bases, and 1 base stayed unmatched. In DNA form, the CDR3 reads TGTGCCAGCAGCTTAGAGCGGGGGGCCTCCTACGAGCAGTACTTC. It translates to CASSLERGASYEQYF.

Only a few counts were recorded for this clone. The rearrangement links TRBV12-2 to TRBJ1-3. TRBV12-2 represents a pseudogene. CDR3 length: 16 amino acids. CDR3 sequence: CASSEVGQSSGNTIYF. The CDR3 DNA reads TGTGCCAGTTCCGAAGTAGGGCAGTCCTCTGGAAACACCATATATTTT.

This clone was recorded a few times. The chain employs TRBV9 and TRBJ2-2, with 8 bases that match TRBD2. V lost 0 bases, J lost 2 bases, and 12 bases stayed unmatched. The CDR3 consists of 19 residues. Germline-derived CDR1 and CDR2 are SGDLS and YYNGEE. The CDR3 DNA reads as TGTGCCAGCAGCGTAGGGGCGGGGGGCCCCCGAGGTAACACCGGGGAGCTGTTTTTT. Its protein is CASSVGAGGPRGNTGELFF. The whole variable domain, remainder taken from reference TRBV9 and TRBJ2-2, is DSGVTQTPKHLITATGQRVTLRCSPRSGDLSVYWYQQSLDQGLQFLIQYYNGEERAKGNILERFSAQQFPDLHSELNLSSLELGDSALYFCASSVGAGGPRGNTGELFFGEGSRLTVL.

The rearrangement links TRBV25-1 to TRBJ2-3; the match to TRBD1 covers 10 bases. Germline loops: CDR1 MGHDK, CDR2 SYGVNS. The CDR3 spans 15 residues. V was pared by 4 bases and J by 3 bases, with 4 bases of the junction left unmatched. The CDR3 coding sequence is TGTGCCAGCAGTGCCCGGACAGGGGGGACAGATACGCAGTATTTT. Protein sequence: CASSARTGGTDTQYF.

The genes are TRBV28 and TRBJ2-7, with D possibly being TRBD1 or TRBD2 (5 bases each). V dropped 2 bases and J dropped 3 bases, with 8 bases sitting between them. This CDR3 comprises 13 residues. CDR1 is MDHEN, CDR2 SYDVKM, per germline. The CDR3 sequence is CASSLGGFYEQYF. The CDR3 DNA sequence: TGTGCCAGCAGTTTAGGGGGTTTCTACGAGCAGTACTTC.

The J gene is TRBJ2-7, the V gene TRBV28; a weak D match, TRBD1 (6 bases). Trimming stripped 3 bases from V and 0 bases from J, with 15 bases between. Germline-derived CDR1 and CDR2 are MDHEN and SYDVKM. The CDR3 is 16 residues long. CDR3 in amino acids: CASSLGAGSPSYEQYF. CDR3 DNA: TGTGCCAGCAGTTTGGGGGCAGGGAGTCCCTCCTACGAGCAGTACTTC.